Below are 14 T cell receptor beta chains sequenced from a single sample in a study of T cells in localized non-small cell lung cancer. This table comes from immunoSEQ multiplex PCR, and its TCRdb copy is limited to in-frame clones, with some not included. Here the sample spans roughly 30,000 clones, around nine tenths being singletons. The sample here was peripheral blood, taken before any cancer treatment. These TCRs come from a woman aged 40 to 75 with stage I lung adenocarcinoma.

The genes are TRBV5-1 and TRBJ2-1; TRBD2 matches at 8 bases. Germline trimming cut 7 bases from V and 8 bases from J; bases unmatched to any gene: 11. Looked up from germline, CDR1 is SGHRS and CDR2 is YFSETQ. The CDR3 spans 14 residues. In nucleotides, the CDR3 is TGCGCCAGCGCCGCGGGACTAGGCGTCGATGAGCAGTTCTTC. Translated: CASAAGLGVDEQFF.

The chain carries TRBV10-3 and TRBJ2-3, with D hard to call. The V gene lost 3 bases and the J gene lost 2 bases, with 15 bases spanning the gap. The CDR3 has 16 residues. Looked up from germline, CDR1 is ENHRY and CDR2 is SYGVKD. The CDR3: CAISEGHPSTTDTQYF. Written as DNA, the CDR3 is TGTGCCATCAGTGAAGGCCATCCTTCGACCACAGATACGCAGTATTTT.

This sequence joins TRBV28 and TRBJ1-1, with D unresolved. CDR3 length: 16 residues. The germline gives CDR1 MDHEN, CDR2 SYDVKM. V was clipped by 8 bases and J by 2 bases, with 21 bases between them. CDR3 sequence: CASLGPSPRFNTEAFF. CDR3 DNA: TGTGCCAGCCTCGGCCCTAGTCCACGGTTTAACACTGAAGCTTTCTTT.

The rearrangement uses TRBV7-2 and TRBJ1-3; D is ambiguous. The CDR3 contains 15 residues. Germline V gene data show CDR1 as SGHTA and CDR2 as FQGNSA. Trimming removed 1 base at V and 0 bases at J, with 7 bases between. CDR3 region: CASSLVGNSGNTIYF. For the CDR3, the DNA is TGTGCCAGCAGCTTAGTCGGAAACTCTGGAAACACCATATATTTT.

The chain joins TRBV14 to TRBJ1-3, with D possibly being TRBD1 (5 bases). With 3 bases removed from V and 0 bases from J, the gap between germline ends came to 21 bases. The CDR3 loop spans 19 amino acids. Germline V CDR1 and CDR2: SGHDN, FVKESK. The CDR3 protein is CASSHNKGGAPSSGNTIYF. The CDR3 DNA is TGTGCCAGCAGCCACAACAAGGGCGGGGCTCCGAGCTCTGGAAACACCATATATTTT.

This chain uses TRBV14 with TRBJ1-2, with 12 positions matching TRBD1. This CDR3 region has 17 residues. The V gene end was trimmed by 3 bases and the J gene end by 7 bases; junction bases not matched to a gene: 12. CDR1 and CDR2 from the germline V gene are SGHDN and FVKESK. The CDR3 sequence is CASSQDGPGQGASGYTF. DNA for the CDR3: TGTGCCAGCAGCCAGGACGGACCGGGACAGGGGGCTAGTGGCTACACCTTC.

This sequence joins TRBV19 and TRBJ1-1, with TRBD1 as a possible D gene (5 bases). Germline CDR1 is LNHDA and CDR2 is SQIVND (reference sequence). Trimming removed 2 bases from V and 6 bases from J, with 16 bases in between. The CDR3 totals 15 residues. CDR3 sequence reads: CASSITHGRGAEAFF. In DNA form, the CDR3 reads TGTGCCAGTAGTATAACGCACGGACGGGGGGCTGAAGCTTTCTTT.

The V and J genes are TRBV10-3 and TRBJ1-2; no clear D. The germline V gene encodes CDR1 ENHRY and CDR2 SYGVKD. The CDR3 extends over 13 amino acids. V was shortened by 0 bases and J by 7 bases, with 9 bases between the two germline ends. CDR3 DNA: TGTGCCATCAGTGAGTCGACGATCCGTGGCTACACCTTC. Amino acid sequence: CAISESTIRGYTF.

The CDR3 loop is CASSCEQGFQETQYF. Here the CDR3 DNA reads TGCGCCAGCAGCTGCGAACAGGGATTCCAAGAGACCCAGTACTTC. The genes are TRBV4-3 and TRBJ2-5, with D perhaps TRBD1 (6 bases). V lost 5 bases and J 1 base, leaving 14 bases between the germline ends. Germline loops: CDR1 LGHNA, CDR2 YSLEER. The CDR3 totals 15 residues.

The CDR3 DNA follows: TGCGCCAGCAGCCAAGAAGGGGGAACTGGAAACACCATATATTTT. This encodes CASSQEGGTGNTIYF. This chain connects TRBV4-3 to TRBJ1-3, with a possible D match to TRBD1 (6 bases). V was cut by 0 bases and J by 2 bases, with 8 bases left in between. In germline, CDR1 is LGHNA, CDR2 YSLEER. CDR3 length: 15 amino acids.

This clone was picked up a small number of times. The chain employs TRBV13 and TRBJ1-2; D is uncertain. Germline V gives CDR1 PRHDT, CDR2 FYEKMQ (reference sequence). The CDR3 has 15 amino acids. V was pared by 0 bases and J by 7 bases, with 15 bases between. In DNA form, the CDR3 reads TGTGCCAGCAGCTTAGGTTATGGTGGGCTCCGTGGCTACACCTTC. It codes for CASSLGYGGLRGYTF.

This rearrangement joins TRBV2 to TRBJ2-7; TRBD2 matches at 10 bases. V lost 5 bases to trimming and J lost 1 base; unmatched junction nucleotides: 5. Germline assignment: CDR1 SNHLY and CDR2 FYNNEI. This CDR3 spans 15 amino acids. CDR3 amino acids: CASSLSGGNSYEQYF. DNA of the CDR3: TGTGCCAGCAGTCTTAGCGGGGGGAATTCCTACGAGCAGTACTTC. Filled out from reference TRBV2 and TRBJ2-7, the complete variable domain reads EPEVTQTPSHQVTQMGQEVILRCVPISNHLYFYWYRQILGQKVEFLVSFYNNEISEKSEIFDDQFSVERPDGSNFTLKIRSTKLEDSAMYFCASSLSGGNSYEQYFGPGTRLTVT.

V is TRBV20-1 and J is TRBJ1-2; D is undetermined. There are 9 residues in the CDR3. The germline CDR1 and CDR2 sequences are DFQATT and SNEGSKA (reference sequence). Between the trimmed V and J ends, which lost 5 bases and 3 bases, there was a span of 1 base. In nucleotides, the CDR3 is TGCAGTGCTCACTATGGCTACACCTTC. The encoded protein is CSAHYGYTF.

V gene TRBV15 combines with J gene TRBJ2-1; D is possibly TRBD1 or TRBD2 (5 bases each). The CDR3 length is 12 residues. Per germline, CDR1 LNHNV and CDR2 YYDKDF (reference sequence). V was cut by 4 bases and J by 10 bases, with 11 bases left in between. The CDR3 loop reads CATSTPGTEQFF. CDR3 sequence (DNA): TGTGCCACCAGCACCCCGGGGACGGAGCAGTTCTTC.